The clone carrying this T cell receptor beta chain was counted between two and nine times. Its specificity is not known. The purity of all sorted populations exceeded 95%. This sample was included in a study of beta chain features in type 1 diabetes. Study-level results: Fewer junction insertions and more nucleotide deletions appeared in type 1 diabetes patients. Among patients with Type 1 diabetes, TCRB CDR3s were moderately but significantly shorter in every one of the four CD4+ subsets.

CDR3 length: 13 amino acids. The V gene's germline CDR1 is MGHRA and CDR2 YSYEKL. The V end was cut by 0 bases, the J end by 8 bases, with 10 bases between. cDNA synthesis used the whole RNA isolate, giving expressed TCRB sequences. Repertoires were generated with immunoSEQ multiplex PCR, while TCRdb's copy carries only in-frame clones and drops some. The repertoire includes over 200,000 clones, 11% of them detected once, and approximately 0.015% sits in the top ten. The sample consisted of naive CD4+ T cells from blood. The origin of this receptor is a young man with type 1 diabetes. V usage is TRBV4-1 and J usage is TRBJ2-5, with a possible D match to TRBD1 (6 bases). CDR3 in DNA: TGCGCCAGCAGCCAAGATAGGGGGTCCACCCAGTACTTC. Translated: CASSQDRGSTQYF.